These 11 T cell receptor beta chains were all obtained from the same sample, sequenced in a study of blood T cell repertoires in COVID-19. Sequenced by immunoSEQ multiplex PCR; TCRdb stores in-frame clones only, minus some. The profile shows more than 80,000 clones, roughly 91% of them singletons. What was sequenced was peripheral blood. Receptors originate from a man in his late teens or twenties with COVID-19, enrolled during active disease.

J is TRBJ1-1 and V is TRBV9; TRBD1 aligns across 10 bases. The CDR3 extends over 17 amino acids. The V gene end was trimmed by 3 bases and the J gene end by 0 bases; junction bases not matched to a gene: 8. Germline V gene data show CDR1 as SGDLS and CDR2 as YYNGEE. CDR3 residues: CASSARRDRGMNTEAFF. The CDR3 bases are TGTGCCAGCAGCGCCCGCCGGGACAGGGGTATGAACACTGAAGCTTTCTTT.

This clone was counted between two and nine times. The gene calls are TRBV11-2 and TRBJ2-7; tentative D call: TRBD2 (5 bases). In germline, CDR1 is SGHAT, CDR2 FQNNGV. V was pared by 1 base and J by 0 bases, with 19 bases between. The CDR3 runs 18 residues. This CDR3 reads CASSLALGGLTLSYEQYF. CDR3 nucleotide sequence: TGTGCCAGCAGCTTAGCCCTAGGAGGCCTAACCCTCTCCTACGAGCAGTACTTC. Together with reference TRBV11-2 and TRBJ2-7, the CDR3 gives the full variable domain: EAGVAQSPRYKIIEKRQSVAFWCNPISGHATLYWYQQILGQGPKLLIQFQNNGVVDDSQLPKDRFSAERLKGVDSTLKIQPAKLEDSAVYLCASSLALGGLTLSYEQYFGPGTRLTVT.

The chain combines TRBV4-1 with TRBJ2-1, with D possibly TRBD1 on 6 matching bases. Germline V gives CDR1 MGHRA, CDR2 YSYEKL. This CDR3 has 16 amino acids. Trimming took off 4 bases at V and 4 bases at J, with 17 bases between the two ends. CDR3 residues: CASSLVDSTSYNEQFF. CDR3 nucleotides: TGCGCCAGCAGCCTCGTGGACAGCACCTCGTACAATGAGCAGTTCTTC.

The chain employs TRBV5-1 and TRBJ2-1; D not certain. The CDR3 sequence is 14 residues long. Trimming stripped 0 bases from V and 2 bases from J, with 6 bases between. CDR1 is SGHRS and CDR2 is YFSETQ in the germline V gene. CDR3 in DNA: TGCGCCAGCAGCTTGGTGGCGGCCTACAATGAGCAGTTCTTC. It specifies CASSLVAAYNEQFF.

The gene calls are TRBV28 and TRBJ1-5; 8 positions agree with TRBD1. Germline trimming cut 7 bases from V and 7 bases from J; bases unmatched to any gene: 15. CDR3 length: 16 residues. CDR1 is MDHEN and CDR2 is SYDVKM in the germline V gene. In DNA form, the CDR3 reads TGTGCCAGCAATGTCGGTTCTACAGGGGGGAGCCAGCCCCAGCATTTT. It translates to CASNVGSTGGSQPQHF.

The CDR3 DNA sequence: TGTGCCAGCAGCCTCCGAAGACTAGCGGGAGGGCAAGAGACCCAGTACTTC. Its translation is CASSLRRLAGGQETQYF. This chain links TRBV7-2 with TRBJ2-5; 14 nucleotides agree with TRBD2. The CDR3 has 17 amino acids. CDR1 is SGHTA, CDR2 FQGNSA, per germline. V shed 5 bases and J 2 bases; nucleotides not matched to a gene: 7.

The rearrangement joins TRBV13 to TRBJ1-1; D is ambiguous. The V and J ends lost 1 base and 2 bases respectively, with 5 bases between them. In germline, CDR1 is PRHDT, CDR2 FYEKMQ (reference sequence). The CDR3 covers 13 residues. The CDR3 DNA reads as TGTGCCAGCAGCTTAGCCGTAAACACTGAAGCTTTCTTT. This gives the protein CASSLAVNTEAFF.

The CDR3 DNA follows: TGCGCCAGCAGCCAAGATCCCTTAGGGGCCCGGCAGCCCCAGCATTTT. Translating it yields CASSQDPLGARQPQHF. V is TRBV4-1 and J is TRBJ1-5; D perhaps matches TRBD1 (5 bases). Germline V lookup: CDR1 MGHRA, CDR2 YSYEKL. There are 16 residues in the CDR3. Trimming left V 0 bases short and J 7 bases short, with 16 bases between.

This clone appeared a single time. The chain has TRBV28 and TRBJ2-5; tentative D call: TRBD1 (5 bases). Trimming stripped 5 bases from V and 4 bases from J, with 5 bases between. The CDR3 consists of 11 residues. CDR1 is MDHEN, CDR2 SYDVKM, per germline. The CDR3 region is CASSQGETQYF. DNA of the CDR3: TGTGCCAGCAGTCAGGGAGAGACCCAGTACTTC.

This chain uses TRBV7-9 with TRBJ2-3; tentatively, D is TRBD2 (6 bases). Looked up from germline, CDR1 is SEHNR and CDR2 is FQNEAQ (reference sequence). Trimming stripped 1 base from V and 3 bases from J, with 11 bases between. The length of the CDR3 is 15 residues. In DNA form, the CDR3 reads TGTGCCAGCAGCTTAGGGCGGGGTGGGACAGATACGCAGTATTTT. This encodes CASSLGRGGTDTQYF.

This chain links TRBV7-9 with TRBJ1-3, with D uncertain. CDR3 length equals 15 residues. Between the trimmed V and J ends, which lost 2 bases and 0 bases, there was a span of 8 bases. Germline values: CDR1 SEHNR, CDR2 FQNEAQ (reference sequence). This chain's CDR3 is CASSLQANSGNTIYF. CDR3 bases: TGTGCCAGCAGCTTACAGGCGAACTCTGGAAACACCATATATTTT.